This T cell receptor beta chain was sequenced for a study of OX40 agonist ivuxolimab in advanced cancers. V lost 10 bases and J 0 bases, leaving 10 bases between the germline ends. The V gene's germline CDR1 is MNHEY and CDR2 SVGAGI. This CDR3 is 12 amino acids long. Profiled with immunoSEQ multiplex PCR; TCRdb holds only in-frame clones, not every one. Of 30,000 or so clones listed, about 83% were seen once; the top ten hold approximately 20%. This clone was seen a few times. The material sequenced was CD4+ or CD8+ T cells sorted from blood, taken in a trial of the OX40 agonist ivuxolimab. This TCR was recovered from an adult with an advanced solid tumor such as melanoma, head and neck, liver or kidney cancer. The chain carries TRBV6-5 and TRBJ2-7; D may match TRBD1 or TRBD2 (5 bases each). The CDR3 DNA reads as TGTGCCACCGCAGGGAGCTCCTACGAGCAGTACTTC. It encodes CATAGSSYEQYF.